This T cell receptor (beta chain) stems from a study of post-analysis software for immune sequencing data. Comments on this clonotype: Its matching antigen is unknown.

Study results and limitations: TRBV5-6, TRBV5-1 and TRBV20-1 were among roughly 5 TRBV segments more frequent in patients than controls.

Unique molecular identifiers featured in each of the TCR beta cDNA libraries. The source material, roughly 0.9 to 11 million T cells, gave rise to about 500,000 cDNA molecules. A single record per CDR3 protein comes from TCRdb applying MiXCR to the PCR reads. The table shows 650,000 to 900,000 distinct CDR3 sequences, with under 60% occurring only once. Trimming stripped 1 base from V and 0 bases from J, with 12 bases between. Germline V gene sequence: CDR1 SNHLY, CDR2 FYNNEI. The CDR3 loop spans 16 amino acids. This receptor was taken from a girl aged 5 to 17 with multiple sclerosis. Sample: blood. The rearrangement uses TRBV2 and TRBJ2-5; no reliable D call. CDR3 nucleotides: TGTGCCAGCAGTGAAGTAGTTGCAAAGTACCAAGAGACCCAGTACTTC. It encodes CASSEVVAKYQETQYF.